This T cell receptor (beta chain) was sequenced in a study of T cells in Graves' hyperthyroidism and ophthalmopathy. A patient was excluded if there was uncontrolled infection, other autoimmune disease, pregnancy or lactation. At least ten counts were recorded for this clonotype. No antigen is known for it. Study conclusions and caveats: Appearing also in blood were most of the thyroid clonotypes expanded above 0.001.

TCR beta CDR3 sequences were amplified from RNA transcripts. The HTBI set primed first-round TCR CDR3 RT-PCR. Each CDR3 protein gets one entry after TCRdb re-called the multiplex PCR reads with MiXCR. The sample yields around 430,000 distinct CDR3 sequences, 15% seen once. The ends were cut back, 4 bases at V and 3 bases at J, with 13 bases in the middle. Germline-derived CDR1 and CDR2 are MNHEY and SMNVEV (reference sequence). The CDR3 contains 14 residues. The V call is TRBV27, the J call TRBJ2-7, with D possibly being TRBD2 (6 bases). Sequencing was performed on blood. This clonotype originated in a woman in her twenties or thirties with Graves' hyperthyroidism. This chain's CDR3 is CASSYRDWNYEQYF. The CDR3 region has the DNA TGTGCCAGCAGTTACCGGGACTGGAACTACGAGCAGTACTTC.